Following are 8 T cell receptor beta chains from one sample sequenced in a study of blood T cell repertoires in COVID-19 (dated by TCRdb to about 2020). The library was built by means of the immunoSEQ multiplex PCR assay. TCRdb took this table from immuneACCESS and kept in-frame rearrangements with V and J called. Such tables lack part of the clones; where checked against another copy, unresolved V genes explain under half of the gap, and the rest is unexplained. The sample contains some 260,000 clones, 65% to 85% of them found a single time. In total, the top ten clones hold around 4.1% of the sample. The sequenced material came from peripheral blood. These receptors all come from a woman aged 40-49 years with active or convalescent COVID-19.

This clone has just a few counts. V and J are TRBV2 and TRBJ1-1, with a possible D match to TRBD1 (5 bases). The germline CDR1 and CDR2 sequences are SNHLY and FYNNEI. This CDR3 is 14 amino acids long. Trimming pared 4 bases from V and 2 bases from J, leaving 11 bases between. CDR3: CASSVLGQNTEAFF. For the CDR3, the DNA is TGTGCCAGCAGTGTTTTGGGGCAAAACACTGAAGCTTTCTTT.

In DNA, the CDR3 is TGTGCCAGCGCGGTGGGAGGCCCGAACACTGAAGCTTTCTTT. Its translation: CASAVGGPNTEAFF. The genes are TRBV2 and TRBJ1-1, with D uncertain. The CDR3 is 14 residues long. V was pared by 8 bases and J by 1 base, with 14 bases between. The germline V gene encodes CDR1 SNHLY and CDR2 FYNNEI.

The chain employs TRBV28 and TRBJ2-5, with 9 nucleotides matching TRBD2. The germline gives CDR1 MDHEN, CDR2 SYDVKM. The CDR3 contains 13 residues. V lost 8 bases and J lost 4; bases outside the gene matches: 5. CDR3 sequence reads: CASGGGAPETQYF. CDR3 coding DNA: TGTGCCAGCGGCGGGGGGGCCCCAGAGACCCAGTACTTC. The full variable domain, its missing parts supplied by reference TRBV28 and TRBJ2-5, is DVKVTQSSRYLVKRTGEKVFLECVQDMDHENMFWYRQDPGLGLRLIYFSYDVKMKEKGDIPEGYSVSREKKERFSLILESASTNQTSMYLCASGGGAPETQYFGPGTRLLVL.

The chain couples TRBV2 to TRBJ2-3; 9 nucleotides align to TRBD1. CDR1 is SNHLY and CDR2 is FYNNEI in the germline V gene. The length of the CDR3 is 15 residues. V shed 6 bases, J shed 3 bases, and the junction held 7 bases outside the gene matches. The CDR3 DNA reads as TGTGCCAGCAGGGAACAGGGGGCGAAAACAGATACGCAGTATTTT. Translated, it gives CASREQGAKTDTQYF.

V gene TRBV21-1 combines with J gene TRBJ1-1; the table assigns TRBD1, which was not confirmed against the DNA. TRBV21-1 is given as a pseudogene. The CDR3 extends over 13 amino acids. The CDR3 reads CASSKNRCTEAFF. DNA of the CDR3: TGTGCCAGCAGCAAGAACAGGTGTACTGAAGCTTTCTTT.

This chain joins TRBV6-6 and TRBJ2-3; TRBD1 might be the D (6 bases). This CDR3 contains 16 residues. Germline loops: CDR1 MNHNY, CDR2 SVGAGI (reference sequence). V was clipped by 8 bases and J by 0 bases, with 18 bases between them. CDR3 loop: CASLRGDKSSTDTQYF. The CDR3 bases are TGTGCCAGCCTCAGAGGGGACAAATCTAGCACAGATACGCAGTATTTT.

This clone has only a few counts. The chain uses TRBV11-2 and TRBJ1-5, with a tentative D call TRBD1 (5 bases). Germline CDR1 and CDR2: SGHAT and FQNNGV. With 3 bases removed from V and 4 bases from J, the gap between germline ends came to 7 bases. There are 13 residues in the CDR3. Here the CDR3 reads CASSFQGNQPQHF. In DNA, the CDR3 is TGTGCCAGCAGCTTCCAGGGTAATCAGCCCCAGCATTTT.

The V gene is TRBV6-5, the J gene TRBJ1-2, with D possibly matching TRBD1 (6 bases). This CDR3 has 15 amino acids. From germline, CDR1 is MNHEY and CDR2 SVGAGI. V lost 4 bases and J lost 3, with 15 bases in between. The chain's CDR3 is CASSFLQDSYYGYTF. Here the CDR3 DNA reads TGTGCCAGCAGTTTCCTTCAGGACAGTTACTATGGCTACACCTTC.